The next 18 T cell receptor beta chains were all read from a single sample in a study of cytomegalovirus exposure and HLA in healthy donors. 60 Vbeta and 13 Jbeta primers were used in PCR. Some clones are missing from TCRdb's copy, which holds only in-frame ones; the method was immunoSEQ multiplex PCR. The sample has 140,000 to 150,000 clones, 60% to 75% seen once. Specimen: PBMCs. The receptors were sampled from a man aged 25 to 45 in good health and CMV-seronegative.

The genes are TRBV6-5 and TRBJ2-3, with TRBD1 as a possible D gene (5 bases). Germline loops: CDR1 MNHEY, CDR2 SVGAGI. Trimming cost V 5 bases and J 4 bases, with 10 bases left between them. The CDR3 runs 13 residues. The CDR3 reads CASSLSRADTQYF. DNA of the CDR3: TGTGCCAGCAGTCTTTCCAGGGCAGATACGCAGTATTTT.

CDR3 region: CASSEAAGADTQYF. CDR3 in DNA: TGTGCCAGCAGTGAAGCGGCAGGTGCAGATACGCAGTATTTT. The J gene is TRBJ2-3, the V gene TRBV6-1; no firm D call. Germline assignment: CDR1 MNHNS and CDR2 SASEGT. The germline V and J ends were trimmed by 0 bases and 4 bases, with 8 bases remaining between them. The CDR3 loop spans 14 amino acids.

For the CDR3, the DNA is TGCAGCGTTAGTGTGCGGGCACCCTACAATGAGCAGTTCTTC. Translating it yields CSVSVRAPYNEQFF. The chain carries TRBV29-1 and TRBJ2-1; tentative D call: TRBD2 (5 bases). Trimming shortened V by 5 bases and J by 2 bases, and 13 bases separated the two germline ends. The CDR3 spans 14 residues. CDR1 and CDR2 (germline): SQVTM, ANQGSEA.

The V gene is TRBV6-1, the J gene TRBJ1-5; no definite D call. CDR1 and CDR2 (germline): MNHNS, SASEGT. This CDR3 region has 13 residues. V lost 8 bases, J lost 3 bases, and 11 bases lay in between. CDR3 bases: TGTGCCAGCGAACTTCTTTACAATCAGCCCCAGCATTTT. Its protein is CASELLYNQPQHF.

The chain couples TRBV4-2 to TRBJ2-7; TRBD1 might be the D (7 bases). The CDR3 totals 16 residues. Germline loops: CDR1 LGHNA, CDR2 YNFKEQ. Trimming shortened V by 0 bases and J by 2 bases, and 14 bases separated the two germline ends. The CDR3 reads CASSQDPGGSAYEQYF. The CDR3 DNA reads as TGTGCCAGCAGCCAAGATCCAGGGGGGTCTGCCTACGAGCAGTACTTC.

This clone was observed once. The chain links TRBV6-6 to TRBJ1-4; unclear D gene. Germline lookup yields CDR1 MNHNY and CDR2 SVGAGI (reference sequence). The CDR3 extends over 14 amino acids. Trimming removed 6 bases from V and 5 bases from J, with 13 bases in between. The CDR3 DNA sequence: TGTGCCAGCAGCGGAGAGGGTTTAAATGAAAAACTGTTTTTT. The encoded protein is CASSGEGLNEKLFF.

This chain uses TRBV2 with TRBJ2-1; 8 bases map to TRBD1. Germline V gene sequence: CDR1 SNHLY, CDR2 FYNNEI. The V segment lost 4 bases and the J segment 8 bases; nucleotides outside the gene matches: 4. The CDR3 totals 13 residues. CDR3 sequence: CASSARQGYEQFF. DNA for the CDR3: TGTGCCAGCAGTGCCCGACAGGGGTATGAGCAGTTCTTC.

The rearrangement joins TRBV9 to TRBJ2-2, with 9 positions matching TRBD1. V was pared by 4 bases and J by 5 bases, with 9 bases of the junction left unmatched. CDR1 and CDR2 from the germline V gene are SGDLS and YYNGEE. The CDR3 is 16 residues long. CDR3 protein: CASSLSGTGRTGELFF. As DNA, the CDR3 is TGTGCCAGCAGCTTGTCCGGGACAGGGAGGACCGGGGAGCTGTTTTTT.

This clone came up once. The chain is built from TRBV5-1 and TRBJ1-6, with a weak D call TRBD1 (5 bases). Per germline, CDR1 SGHRS and CDR2 YFSETQ. The CDR3 length is 17 residues. Between the trimmed V and J ends, which lost 7 bases and 7 bases, there was a span of 24 bases. CDR3: CASAPGSGHGYNSPLHF. In DNA form, the CDR3 reads TGCGCCAGCGCCCCAGGCTCAGGGCACGGGTACAATTCACCCCTCCACTTT.

V and J are TRBV11-2 and TRBJ1-5; D is unresolved. The CDR3 sequence is 13 residues long. The V end lost 3 bases, the J end lost 2 bases, and 5 bases lay between the germline ends. In germline, CDR1 is SGHAT, CDR2 FQNNGV. In nucleotides, the CDR3 is TGTGCCAGCAGCTTTTTAGGCAATCAGCCCCAGCATTTT. Its translation is CASSFLGNQPQHF.

The chain has TRBV11-2 and TRBJ1-4; tentatively, D is TRBD1 (5 bases). The CDR3 spans 17 residues. The germline gives CDR1 SGHAT, CDR2 FQNNGV. Trimming shortened V by 1 base and J by 0 bases, and 12 bases separated the two germline ends. CDR3 sequence reads: CASSLGRGGATNEKLFF. CDR3 sequence (DNA): TGTGCCAGCAGCTTAGGGCGTGGGGGGGCAACTAATGAAAAACTGTTTTTT. Full variable domain (missing parts from reference TRBV11-2 and TRBJ1-4): EAGVAQSPRYKIIEKRQSVAFWCNPISGHATLYWYQQILGQGPKLLIQFQNNGVVDDSQLPKDRFSAERLKGVDSTLKIQPAKLEDSAVYLCASSLGRGGATNEKLFFGSGTQLSVL.

This chain connects TRBV28 to TRBJ2-7; D might be TRBD2 (6 bases). CDR3 length equals 14 residues. Germline CDR1 MDHEN, CDR2 SYDVKM. Trimming removed 9 bases from V and 1 base from J, with 16 bases in between. CDR3 in amino acids: CASRAEGTSYEQYF. In nucleotides, the CDR3 is TGTGCCAGTCGGGCGGAGGGAACGTCCTACGAGCAGTACTTC.

This clone has only a few counts. The chain is built from TRBV29-1 and TRBJ2-5; no clear D. V was cut by 7 bases and J by 5 bases, with 20 bases left in between. The V gene's germline CDR1 is SQVTM and CDR2 ANQGSEA. This CDR3 region has 14 residues. The CDR3 is CSAHPAGSGETQYF. For the CDR3, the DNA is TGCAGCGCACACCCAGCTGGATCCGGGGAGACCCAGTACTTC.

J is TRBJ2-3 and V is TRBV29-1; the D gene is possibly TRBD2 (5 bases). CDR1 and CDR2 (germline): SQVTM, ANQGSEA. The CDR3 sequence is 13 residues long. The V end lost 3 bases, the J end lost 1 base, and 8 bases lay between the germline ends. The CDR3 protein is CSVEDSGTDTQYF. Here the CDR3 DNA reads TGCAGCGTTGAGGACTCTGGCACAGATACGCAGTATTTT.

CDR3 loop: CASSHTGGGGTEAFF. The CDR3 DNA is TGTGCCAGCAGCCACACAGGGGGCGGGGGCACTGAAGCTTTCTTT. V and J are TRBV4-2 and TRBJ1-1; TRBD1 aligns across 9 bases. This CDR3 comprises 15 residues. V shed 3 bases, J shed 4 bases, and the junction held 6 bases outside the gene matches. Germline V gene sequence: CDR1 LGHNA, CDR2 YNFKEQ.

V usage is TRBV2 and J usage is TRBJ1-4, with D possibly being TRBD1 (5 bases). The CDR3 totals 14 residues. Trimming cost V 5 bases and J 7 bases, with 14 bases left between them. CDR1 and CDR2 from the germline V gene are SNHLY and FYNNEI. The CDR3 loop is CASSRQGAGEKLFF. CDR3 in DNA: TGTGCCAGCAGTCGCCAGGGTGCAGGTGAAAAACTGTTTTTT.

Worth noting for this clone: In the same sample, other DNA sequences code for this CDR3. The chain joins TRBV5-1 to TRBJ1-1; D is perhaps TRBD1 (5 bases). The V gene's germline CDR1 is SGHRS and CDR2 YFSETQ. V shed 1 base and J shed 1 base, with 5 bases lying between them. The CDR3 is 13 amino acids. CDR3 region: CASSLTGNTEAFF. In DNA, the CDR3 is TGCGCCAGCAGCTTGACAGGGAACACTGAAGCTTTCTTT.

The chain joins TRBV6-1 to TRBJ2-5; TRBD1 is a possible D gene (6 bases). The J call is doubtful: the DNA matches TRBJ2-7 better. The CDR3 totals 15 residues. Germline lookup yields CDR1 MNHNS and CDR2 SASEGT. CDR3 loop: CASSALQGETYEQYF. The CDR3 DNA reads as TGTGCCAGCAGTGCCCTACAGGGAGAGACCTACGAGCAGTACTTC.